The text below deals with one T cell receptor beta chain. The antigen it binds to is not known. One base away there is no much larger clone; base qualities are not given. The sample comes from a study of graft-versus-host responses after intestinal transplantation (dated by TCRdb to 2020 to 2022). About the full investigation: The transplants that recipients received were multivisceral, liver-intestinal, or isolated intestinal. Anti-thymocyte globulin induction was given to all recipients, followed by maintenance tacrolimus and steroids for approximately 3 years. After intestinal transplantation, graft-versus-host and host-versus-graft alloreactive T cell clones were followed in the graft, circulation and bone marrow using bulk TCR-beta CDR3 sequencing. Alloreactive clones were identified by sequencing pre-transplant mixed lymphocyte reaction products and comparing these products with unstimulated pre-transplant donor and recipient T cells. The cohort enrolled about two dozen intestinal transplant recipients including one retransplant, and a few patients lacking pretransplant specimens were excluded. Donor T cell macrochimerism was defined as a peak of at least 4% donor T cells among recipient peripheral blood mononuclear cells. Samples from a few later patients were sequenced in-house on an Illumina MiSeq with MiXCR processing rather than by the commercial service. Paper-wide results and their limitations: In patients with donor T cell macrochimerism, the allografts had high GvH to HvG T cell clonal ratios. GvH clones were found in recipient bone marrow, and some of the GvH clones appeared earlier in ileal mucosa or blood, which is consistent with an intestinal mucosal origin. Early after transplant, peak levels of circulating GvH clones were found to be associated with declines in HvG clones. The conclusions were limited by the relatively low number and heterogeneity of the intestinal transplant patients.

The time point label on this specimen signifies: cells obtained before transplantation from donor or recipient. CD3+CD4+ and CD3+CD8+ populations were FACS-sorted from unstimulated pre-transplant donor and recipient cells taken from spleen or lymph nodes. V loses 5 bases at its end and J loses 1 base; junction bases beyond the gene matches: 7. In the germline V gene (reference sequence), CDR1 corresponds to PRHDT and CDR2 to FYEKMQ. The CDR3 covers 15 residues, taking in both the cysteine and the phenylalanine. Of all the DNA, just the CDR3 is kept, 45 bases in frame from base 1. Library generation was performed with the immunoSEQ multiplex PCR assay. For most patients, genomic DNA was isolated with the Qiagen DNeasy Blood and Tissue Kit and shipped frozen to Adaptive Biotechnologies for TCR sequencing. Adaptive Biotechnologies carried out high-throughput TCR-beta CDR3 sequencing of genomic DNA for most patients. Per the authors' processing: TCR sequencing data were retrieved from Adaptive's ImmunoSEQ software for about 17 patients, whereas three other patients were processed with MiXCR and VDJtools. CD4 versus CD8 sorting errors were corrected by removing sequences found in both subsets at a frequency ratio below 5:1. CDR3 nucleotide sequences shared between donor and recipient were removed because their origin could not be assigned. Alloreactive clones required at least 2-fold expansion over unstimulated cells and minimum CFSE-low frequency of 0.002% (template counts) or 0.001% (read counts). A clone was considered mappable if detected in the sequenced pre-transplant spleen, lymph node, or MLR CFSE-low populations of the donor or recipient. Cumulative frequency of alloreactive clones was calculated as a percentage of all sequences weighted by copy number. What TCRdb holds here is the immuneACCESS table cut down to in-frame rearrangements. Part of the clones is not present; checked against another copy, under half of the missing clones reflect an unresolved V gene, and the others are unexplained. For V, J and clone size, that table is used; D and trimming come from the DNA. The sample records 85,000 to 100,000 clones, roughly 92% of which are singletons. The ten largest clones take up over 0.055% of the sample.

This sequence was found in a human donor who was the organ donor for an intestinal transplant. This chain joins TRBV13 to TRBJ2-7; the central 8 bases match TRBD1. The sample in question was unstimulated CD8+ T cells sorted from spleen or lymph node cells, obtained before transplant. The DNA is TGTGCCAGCAGCGCCCCAAGACAGGGGTCCTACGAGCAGTACTTC. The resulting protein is CASSAPRQGSYEQYF.